Listed below are T cell receptor beta chains from one sample, sequenced in a study of cytomegalovirus exposure and HLA in healthy donors. TCRdb's table, derived via immunoSEQ multiplex PCR, lists solely in-frame clones and lacks some. The data contain approximately 190,000 clones, roughly 80% of them seen just once; the ten biggest clones take up approximately 6.3%. Sequencing used PBMCs. The receptors were gathered from a man aged 35 to 55 in good health and CMV-seropositive. Each CDR3 is given with its conserved first and last residue. Fields, in order: D gene, V gene, CDR3 length, J gene, clone size, CDR3 DNA, CDR3 protein. The D gene is left open where the match is weak. Some rows have no size entry. The others give once, few or many, or a class for an expanded clone.

.,TRBV28,14,TRBJ2-2,.,TGTGCCAGCAGCTCTAGCGCGAACACCGGGGAGCTGTTTTTT,CASSSSANTGELFF
.,TRBV11-3,14,TRBJ2-7,.,TGTGCCAGCAGCTTAGAGCCTACCTCCTACGAGCAGTACTTC,CASSLEPTSYEQYF
.,TRBV5-6,16,TRBJ2-3,.,TGTGCCAGCAGCCACCGGGACACCCTTAGCACAGATACGCAGTATTTT,CASSHRDTLSTDTQYF
TRBD1,TRBV29-1,14,TRBJ2-7,.,TGCAGCGTTGGGAATTGGGGACAGGGTAACGAGCAGTACTTC,CSVGNWGQGNEQYF
.,TRBV21-1,14,TRBJ2-1,.,TGTGCCAGGTCCCGGGATCGCGGTTCCAATGAGCAGTTCTTC,CARSRDRGSNEQFF
.,TRBV5-1,16,TRBJ1-4,.,TGCGCCAGCAGCTTGGACACGGAGGCAACTAATGAAAAACTGTTTTTT,CASSLDTEATNEKLFF
.,TRBV7-8,17,TRBJ1-1,.,TGTGCCAGCAGCTTAGCCCAAGGGGGGGCCCAGAACACTGAAGCTTTCTTT,CASSLAQGGAQNTEAFF
TRBD2,TRBV5-1,15,TRBJ2-7,once,TGCGCCAGCAGCCCGGGACTAGCGGGGGCATACGAGCAGTACTTC,CASSPGLAGAYEQYF
.,TRBV7-2,15,TRBJ1-5,.,TGTGCCAGCAGCTTAGAGGCAGGGCGCAATCAGCCCCAGCATTTT,CASSLEAGRNQPQHF
TRBD1,TRBV5-4,14,TRBJ1-2,few,TGTGCCAGCAGTTTCGACAGGGTTAGTTATGGCTACACCTTC,CASSFDRVSYGYTF
TRBD1,TRBV15,13,TRBJ2-7,.,TGTGCCACCAGCACAACAGGGGGCTTGGAGCAGTACTTC,CATSTTGGLEQYF
.,TRBV5-5,14,TRBJ2-7,once,TGTGCCAGCAGTTTGAGTCGCAGGGTTGGCGAGCAGTACTTC,CASSLSRRVGEQYF
.,TRBV29-1,11,TRBJ1-2,.,TGCAGCGTTGAGGGGAGGGTTGGCTACACCTTC,CSVEGRVGYTF
TRBD1,TRBV30,19,TRBJ2-4,.,TGTGCCTGGAGAGTTGATCCATACAGGGGGCGATTAACCAAAAACATTCAGTACTTC,CAWRVDPYRGRLTKNIQYF
.,TRBV11-2,13,TRBJ2-2,once,TGTGCCAGCAGTTTTTGGGGCCCCGGGGAGCTGTTTTTT,CASSFWGPGELFF
.,TRBV4-3,16,TRBJ1-6,few,TGCGCCAGCAGCCAAGAAACAGGTTCACGGAATTCACCCCTCCACTTT,CASSQETGSRNSPLHF
TRBD2,TRBV27,16,TRBJ2-5,.,TGTGCCAGCAGATCGACTAGCGGGGGCCGATGGGAGACCCAGTACTTC,CASRSTSGGRWETQYF
.,TRBV19,13,TRBJ2-5,.,TGTGCCACCTCCGGGAGCCTCCAAGAGACCCAGTACTTC,CATSGSLQETQYF
TRBD1,TRBV6-1,12,TRBJ2-7,.,TGTGCCAGCAGTGGGACAGGGTACGAGCAGTACTTC,CASSGTGYEQYF
TRBD2,TRBV7-2,14,TRBJ2-7,.,TGTGCCATTACCTATGGACTAGTTAGGTTCGAGCAGTACTTC,CAITYGLVRFEQYF
TRBD1,TRBV13,15,TRBJ1-3,.,TGTGCCAGCAGCTTAGCGTCGGACAGGGCGGACACCATATATTTT,CASSLASDRADTIYF
TRBD2,TRBV19,14,TRBJ2-5,.,TGTGCCAGTAGTATCCTGGGGGGGGAAGAGACCCAGTACTTC,CASSILGGEETQYF
TRBD1,TRBV7-8,16,TRBJ1-6,.,TGTGCCAGCAGCTTAGGGGGACAGGGAAAAAATTCACCCCTCCACTTT,CASSLGGQGKNSPLHF
.,TRBV9,13,TRBJ2-1,.,TGTGCCAGCAGTTTAGCATCCCGCAATGAGCAGTTCTTC,CASSLASRNEQFF
TRBD2,TRBV2,15,TRBJ2-1,.,TGTGCCAGCTCTTTAGGTGGTAGCGGGGGGGCCGAGTGGGTCTTC,CASSLGGSGGAEWVF